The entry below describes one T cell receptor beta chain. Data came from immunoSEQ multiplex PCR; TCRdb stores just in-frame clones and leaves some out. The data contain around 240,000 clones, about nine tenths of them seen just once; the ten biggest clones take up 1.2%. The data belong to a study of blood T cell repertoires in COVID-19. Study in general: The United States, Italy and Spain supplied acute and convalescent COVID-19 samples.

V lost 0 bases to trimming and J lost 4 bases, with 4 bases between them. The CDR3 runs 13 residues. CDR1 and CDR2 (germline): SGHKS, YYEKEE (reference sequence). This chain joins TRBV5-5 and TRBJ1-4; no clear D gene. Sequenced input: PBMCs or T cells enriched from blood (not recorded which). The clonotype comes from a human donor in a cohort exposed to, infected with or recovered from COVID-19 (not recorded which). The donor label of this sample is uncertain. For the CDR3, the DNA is TGTGCCAGCAGCTTGGCCAGTAATGAAAAACTGTTTTTT. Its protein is CASSLASNEKLFF.